This T cell receptor (beta chain) was found in a study of blood T cell repertoires in COVID-19. About the research overall: The United States, Italy and Spain provided the acute and convalescent COVID-19 samples. T cells, B-cell-depleted T cells, or PBMCs provided the cDNA or gDNA that served as material.

Per the original methods: How many nucleated cells were present was estimated from reference gene primer amplification. The table came from immunoSEQ multiplex PCR; TCRdb's copy has only in-frame clones and leaves some out. V and J calls plus clone size are reproduced from that table; the DNA served to infer D and trimming. This table holds nearly 35,000 clones, 85% found once. V shed 2 bases, J shed 8 bases, and the junction held 7 bases outside the gene matches. The germline gives CDR1 SGHTA, CDR2 FQGNSA. The CDR3 totals 16 residues. In this sample, this clone turned up once. V is TRBV7-2 and J is TRBJ2-1, with TRBD2 identical over 12 bases. The TCR comes from a human donor with acute or convalescent COVID-19. The donor label of this sample is uncertain. The material sequenced was peripheral blood. The CDR3 coding sequence is TGTGCCAGCAGCTTACGACTAGCGGGAGCAGGGGATGAGCAGTTCTTC. Translating it yields CASSLRLAGAGDEQFF.